This note documents a single T cell receptor (beta chain) sequence. Followed longitudinally, the Seattle patients had been enrolled during active infection. The data belong to a study of blood T cell repertoires in COVID-19. Study overall: Nucleic acid was either cDNA or gDNA, and it came from T cells, B-cell-depleted T cells, or PBMCs.

Study processing details: Estimation of nucleated cell counts was performed using reference gene primer amplification. Sequencing used immunoSEQ multiplex PCR; TCRdb keeps in-frame clones, though not all of them. V, J and clone size were drawn from that table, and D and trimming were deduced from the DNA. Here the sample spans 220,000 or so clones, around 83% being singletons. The germline CDR1 and CDR2 sequences are MDHEN and SYDVKM. This CDR3 region has 15 residues. V dropped 5 bases and J dropped 6; count of bases not matched to a gene: 6. This sequence joins TRBV28 and TRBJ2-7, with 14 bases aligning to TRBD2. The receptor's source is a woman aged 80 or over with COVID-19, enrolled during active disease. Material: peripheral blood. The CDR3 is CASSPGTSGRGEQYF. The DNA of the CDR3 is TGTGCCAGCAGTCCAGGGACTAGCGGGAGAGGCGAGCAGTACTTC.